This TCR beta chain comes out of a study of CD8 T cells in ankylosing spondylitis. Findings and limits, study-wide: Clones tied to disease were said to be significantly enriched in matched ankylosing spondylitis synovial fluid.

Making the TCR beta libraries involved quantitative 5'-RACE with molecular barcodes. A single record per CDR3 protein comes from TCRdb applying MiXCR to the 5' RACE reads. The table includes 290,000 or so distinct CDR3 sequences, around 20% detected once. Looked up from germline, CDR1 is DFQATT and CDR2 is SNEGSKA (reference sequence). This CDR3 contains 16 residues. With regard to this clonotype: Antigen: not known. A junction boundary mismatches the germline segment, possibly from a read error.

The rearrangement uses TRBV20-1 and TRBJ2-1; 11 bases are a match to TRBD2. This TCR was sampled from a female donor with ankylosing spondylitis or in good health (not recorded which). Sample: blood, either unsorted or a sorted T cell fraction (not recorded which). CDR3 sequence: CGASASGTSGRNEQFF. CDR3 in DNA: TGCGGTGCTAGCGCCTCCGGGACTAGCGGCCGCAATGAGCAGTTCTTC.